The 7 T cell receptor beta chains below were found in one sample sequenced in a study of T cell clusters in autoimmune cytopenias. One tube held mixed TRB-A and TRB-B primer pools for touch-down PCR. Reprocessing the multiplex PCR reads, TCRdb reports a single entry for every CDR3 protein and omits DNA. This sample's clone table lists about 6,100 distinct CDR3 sequences. Each sample's input was approximately 270 ng genomic DNA, 38,000 or so genome equivalents. Another study also made use of these data, one on T cell repertoires in aging, cancer and after chemotherapy.

The sample taken for sequencing was peripheral blood. The receptors were sampled from a human donor in good health.

Its frequency marks this clonotype as medium-sized. V gene TRBV6-2 or TRBV6-3 combines with J gene TRBJ1-5. Germline values: CDR1 MNHEY, CDR2 SVGEGT. This CDR3 region has 13 residues. The CDR3: CASSGRTNQPQHF.

The genes are TRBV11-2 and TRBJ2-2. CDR1 and CDR2 from the germline V gene are SGHAT and FQNNGV. The CDR3 is 14 amino acids. The CDR3 protein is CASSLVAFPGELFF. The full variable domain, its missing parts supplied by reference TRBV11-2 and TRBJ2-2, is EAGVAQSPRYKIIEKRQSVAFWCNPISGHATLYWYQQILGQGPKLLIQFQNNGVVDDSQLPKDRFSAERLKGVDSTLKIQPAKLEDSAVYLCASSLVAFPGELFFGEGSRLTVL.

The V and J genes are TRBV20-1 and TRBJ2-1; TCRdb calls TRBD2, which cannot be checked without DNA. Germline values: CDR1 DFQATT, CDR2 SNEGSKA (reference sequence). The CDR3 has 12 residues. The CDR3 reads CSAQSGSSEQFF.

The chain has TRBV7-2 and TRBJ2-5; TCRdb designates TRBD1, a call that cannot be tested without DNA. There are 14 residues in the CDR3. CDR1 is SGHTA and CDR2 is FQGNSA in the germline V gene. The CDR3 reads CASSLSGGVETQYF.

The rearrangement joins TRBV20-1 to TRBJ2-3; TCRdb calls TRBD2, which cannot be checked without DNA. The CDR3 contains 15 residues. The germline CDR1 and CDR2 sequences are DFQATT and SNEGSKA (reference sequence). The CDR3 loop is CSARPRPSSTDTQYF.

This clonotype is deemed medium-sized (0.01 to 0.1%) by its frequency. The chain is built from TRBV18 and TRBJ1-1; the TRBD1 assignment by TCRdb is unverifiable without DNA. Germline V CDR1 and CDR2: KGHSH, LQKENI. There are 15 residues in the CDR3. The CDR3 sequence: CASSPSTGFDTEAFF.

This clonotype is medium-sized by frequency. The V gene is TRBV6-6, the J gene TRBJ2-1; the D gene TCRdb calls, TRBD1, cannot be checked with no DNA. CDR1 is MNHNY and CDR2 is SVGAGI in the germline V gene (reference sequence). This CDR3 region has 15 residues. The CDR3 here is CASSYTYGQVNEQFF.